This T cell receptor (beta chain) is drawn from a study of cytomegalovirus exposure and HLA in healthy donors. About the study: A data release that came early held roughly 80 million unique TCRs from HLA-typed donors. Study-wide points: From TCR beta sequences, most subjects' HLA-A and HLA-B alleles were reportedly predicted accurately. Some public TCRs appeared in many individuals, while most sequences were rare. The classifier was said to identify cytomegalovirus status with high specificity and sensitivity.

Concerning this clone itself: The antigen is unknown.

Germline lookup yields CDR1 MNHNS and CDR2 SASEGT. The CDR3 extends over 16 amino acids. The ends were cut back, 3 bases at V and 3 bases at J, with 18 bases in the middle. Primers: 60 Vbeta forward and 13 Jbeta reverse. Clones were read by immunoSEQ multiplex PCR, and TCRdb kept only the in-frame ones, dropping some. The sample comprises about 160,000 clones, about three quarters of which are singletons, and about 2.3% rests with the top ten. The rearrangement links TRBV6-1 to TRBJ2-7, with a weak D call TRBD2 (6 bases). This receptor was obtained from a female donor in good health and CMV-seronegative. Sequencing was performed on PBMCs. The DNA of the CDR3 is TGTGCCAGCAGTGACCGACTCCCCTTGGGACTCTACGAGCAGTACTTC. Translating gives CASSDRLPLGLYEQYF.